These 5 T cell receptor beta chains were all obtained from the same sample, sequenced in a study of T cell changes during pregnancy in multiple sclerosis. The repertoire was sequenced with immunoSEQ multiplex PCR; TCRdb's copy has only in-frame clones and lacks some. The data contain just under 85,000 clones, about nine tenths of them singletons. The source material was peripheral blood, sampled in the first trimester of pregnancy. The receptors stem from a female donor with multiple sclerosis, enrolled in a pregnancy study.

This clone showed up just a few times. This chain links TRBV28 with TRBJ2-1; the match to TRBD2 covers 8 bases. V dropped 4 bases and J dropped 6; count of bases not matched to a gene: 11. The CDR3 spans 16 residues. The germline V gene encodes CDR1 MDHEN and CDR2 SYDVKM. The CDR3 nucleotides read TGTGCCAGCAGTTCCTTCATCCTAACTAGCGGCAATGAGCAGTTCTTC. It yields the protein CASSSFILTSGNEQFF.

V is TRBV10-3 and J is TRBJ2-7; D possibly corresponds to TRBD1 (5 bases). Germline V gives CDR1 ENHRY, CDR2 SYGVKD. V was trimmed by 6 bases and J by 1 base, leaving 7 bases between them. This CDR3 comprises 12 residues. CDR3 amino acids: CAIRGQSYEQYF. In DNA form, the CDR3 reads TGTGCCATCAGGGGGCAATCCTACGAGCAGTACTTC.

The chain couples TRBV4-3 to TRBJ2-5; perhaps TRBD1 as D (6 bases). Trimming cost V 1 base and J 2 bases, with 8 bases left between them. The CDR3 runs to 14 residues. CDR1 is LGHNA and CDR2 is YSLEER in the germline V gene. The CDR3 DNA reads TGCGCCAGCAGCCAAGGGACAGCTCAAGAGACCCAGTACTTC. It encodes CASSQGTAQETQYF.

The rearrangement joins TRBV6-5 to TRBJ2-7; 12 nucleotides match TRBD2. Trimming at V came to 4 bases and at J to 3 bases, leaving 1 base not matched to a gene. The germline gives CDR1 MNHEY, CDR2 SVGAGI. This CDR3 contains 14 residues. CDR3 nucleotides: TGTGCCAGCAGTTCTAGCGGGAGGGTCTACGAGCAGTACTTC. It is translated as CASSSSGRVYEQYF.

The chain recombines TRBV6-6 with TRBJ2-5; 9 nucleotides agree with TRBD2. The V gene end was trimmed by 5 bases and the J gene end by 3 bases; junction bases not matched to a gene: 7. The CDR3 runs to 15 residues. CDR1 is MNHNY, CDR2 SVGAGI, per germline (reference sequence). The CDR3 sequence is CASSPKVAGEETQYF. In DNA form, the CDR3 reads TGTGCCAGCAGTCCGAAGGTAGCGGGGGAAGAGACCCAGTACTTC.